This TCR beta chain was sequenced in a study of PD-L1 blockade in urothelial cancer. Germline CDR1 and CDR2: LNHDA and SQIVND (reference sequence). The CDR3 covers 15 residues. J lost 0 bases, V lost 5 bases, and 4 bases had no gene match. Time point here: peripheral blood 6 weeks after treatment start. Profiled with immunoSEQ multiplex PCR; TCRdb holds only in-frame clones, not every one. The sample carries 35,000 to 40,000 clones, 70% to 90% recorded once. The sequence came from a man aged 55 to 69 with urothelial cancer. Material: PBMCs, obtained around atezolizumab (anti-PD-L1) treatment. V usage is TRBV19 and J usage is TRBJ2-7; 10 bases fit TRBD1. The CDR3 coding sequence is TGTGCCAGTAGTCCGGGACAGGGGTACTCCTACGAGCAGTACTTC. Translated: CASSPGQGYSYEQYF.